Following are 18 T cell receptor beta chains from one sample sequenced in a study of breast tumors, draining lymph nodes, adjacent tissues. In TCRdb, the multiplex PCR reads were re-called with MiXCR into one record per CDR3 protein. The sample includes about 150,000 distinct CDR3 sequences, 32% of them seen just once. Axillary draining lymph nodes of breast cancer patients supplied the node samples. Material for sequencing was axillary lymph node tissue. These receptors came from a female donor with breast cancer. Some clones in this sample may be carry-over from other donors' samples.

The table lists this clonotype with a few counts. This could be a read error, since a much larger clone is one nucleotide away. V gene TRBV5-1 combines with J gene TRBJ1-5, with D tentatively TRBD1 (6 bases). Trimming stripped 2 bases from V and 7 bases from J, with 16 bases between. This CDR3 spans 15 amino acids. CDR1 and CDR2 from the germline V gene are SGHRS and YFSETQ. The CDR3 DNA follows: TGCGCCAGCAGCTTATCGGGACAACTAGACCAGCCCCAGCATTTT. It encodes CASSLSGQLDQPQHF.

The genes are TRBV7-9 and TRBJ2-1; TRBD2 agrees at 13 bases. CDR3 length: 16 residues. V was clipped by 8 bases and J by 4 bases; unmatched bases: 8. Germline CDR1 SEHNR, CDR2 FQNEAQ (reference sequence). Here the CDR3 reads CASWTSGRASYNEQFF. In nucleotides, the CDR3 is TGTGCCAGCTGGACTAGCGGGAGAGCTAGTTACAATGAGCAGTTCTTC.

This clonotype was seen ten or more times. The V gene is TRBV9, the J gene TRBJ1-4; TRBD1 matches at 8 bases. This CDR3 comprises 15 residues. V dropped 3 bases and J dropped 8; count of bases not matched to a gene: 9. Germline V gene lookup returns CDR1 SGDLS and CDR2 YYNGEE. The CDR3 sequence: CASSARTGQDEKLFF. For the CDR3, the DNA is TGTGCCAGCAGCGCCAGGACAGGGCAGGACGAAAAACTGTTTTTT.

Regarding this clonotype: The junction does not match germline at one end; this may be a read error. V gene TRBV5-1 combines with J gene TRBJ2-7; the D is unclear. Germline V lookup: CDR1 SGHRS, CDR2 YFSETQ. The CDR3 sequence is 13 residues long. Here the CDR3 DNA reads TGCGCCAGCAGCTTGGACAGCGCCTACGTGCAGTACTTC. Residues: CASSLDSAYVQYF.

Many counts were recorded for this clonotype. The chain employs TRBV7-8 and TRBJ1-2; a possible D gene is TRBD1 (6 bases). The CDR3 spans 14 residues. V was trimmed by 1 base and J by 4 bases, leaving 10 bases between them. The germline V gene has CDR1 SGHVS and CDR2 FQNEAQ. CDR3 sequence reads: CASSLDPRGYGYTF. CDR3 in DNA: TGTGCCAGCAGCTTAGACCCCAGGGGCTATGGCTACACCTTC.

This chain joins TRBV12-5 and TRBJ1-1; D perhaps matches TRBD1 (6 bases). The V end was cut by 6 bases, the J end by 2 bases, with 22 bases between. The CDR3 runs to 17 residues. Germline loops: CDR1 LGHNT, CDR2 FRNRAP. The CDR3 protein is CASGMFERTGHNTEAFF. CDR3 DNA sequence: TGTGCTAGTGGGATGTTTGAACGAACAGGGCACAACACTGAAGCTTTCTTT.

This clonotype was seen a handful of times. The chain combines TRBV28 with TRBJ1-1; the D gene is possibly TRBD1 (5 bases). V was clipped by 4 bases and J by 4 bases, with 13 bases between them. In germline, CDR1 is MDHEN, CDR2 SYDVKM. This CDR3 has 14 residues. The CDR3 sequence is CASSSPAGTTEAFF. The DNA for the CDR3 is TGTGCCAGCAGTTCGCCGGCAGGGACCACTGAAGCTTTCTTT.

The V and J genes are TRBV7-9 and TRBJ2-7; weak D call: TRBD2 (6 bases). The germline gives CDR1 SEHNR, CDR2 FQNEAQ (reference sequence). V shed 6 bases and J shed 4 bases, with 16 bases lying between them. This CDR3 has 14 residues. This CDR3 reads CASSPGEEGYEQYF. The CDR3 nucleotides are TGTGCCAGCAGTCCTGGAGAGGAGGGGTACGAGCAGTACTTC.

There are a few counts of this clonotype. The chain recombines TRBV6-2 or TRBV6-3 with TRBJ1-2; unclear D gene. The germline V gene encodes CDR1 MNHEY and CDR2 SVGEGT. The CDR3 has 14 residues. Trimming cost V 7 bases and J 2 bases, with 14 bases left between them. CDR3 sequence: CASKQSGGNYGYTF. The CDR3 bases are TGTGCCAGCAAACAATCGGGAGGAAACTATGGCTACACCTTC.

This clonotype is a singleton in its sample. The V call is TRBV12-5, the J call TRBJ1-2; 7 bases agree with TRBD1. CDR1 is LGHNT, CDR2 FRNRAP, per germline. Losses at the gene ends were 5 bases for V and 2 bases for J; bases not matched to a gene: 5. CDR3 size: 14 residues. CDR3 nucleotide sequence: TGTGCTAGTGGTCTGACAGGGACGAACTATGGCTACACCTTC. Translating gives CASGLTGTNYGYTF.

About this clonotype itself: A much larger clone differs from this one at a single base, so this may be a read error. The chain carries TRBV20-1 and TRBJ2-4, with 12 bases identical to TRBD2. J gave up 9 bases and V 6 bases, and 9 bases lay outside the gene matches. The germline CDR1 and CDR2 sequences are DFQATT and SNEGSKA (reference sequence). The CDR3 spans 14 residues. CDR3 in amino acids: CSAHLAGGQAIQYF. DNA for the CDR3: TGCAGTGCCCACCTAGCGGGGGGGCAGGCCATTCAGTACTTC.

This clonotype was seen many times. This chain joins TRBV7-2 and TRBJ1-2; D call uncertain. This CDR3 has 16 amino acids. V lost 4 bases and J lost 7, with 22 bases in between. Germline-derived CDR1 and CDR2 are SGHTA and FQGNSA. CDR3 residues: CASSSRQVRSSSGYTF. The CDR3 nucleotides read TGTGCCAGCAGCTCTCGCCAGGTGCGGAGTTCGAGTGGCTACACCTTC. The whole variable domain, filled in from reference TRBV7-2 and TRBJ1-2, reads GAGVSQSPSNKVTEKGKDVELRCDPISGHTALYWYRQSLGQGLEFLIYFQGNSAPDKSGLPSDRFSAERTGGSVSTLTIQRTQQEDSAVYLCASSSRQVRSSSGYTFGSGTRLTVV.

This clonotype was seen at least ten times. The V gene is TRBV19, the J gene TRBJ2-1, with 7 bases identical to TRBD2. CDR1 LNHDA and CDR2 SQIVND come from the germline V gene (reference sequence). This CDR3 contains 15 residues. V shed 0 bases and J 7 bases; nucleotides not matched to a gene: 6. The CDR3 protein is CASSIDGTSVNEQFF. In DNA, the CDR3 is TGTGCCAGTAGTATAGATGGCACTAGCGTGAATGAGCAGTTCTTC.

In this sample, this clonotype turned up many times. The V gene is TRBV7-9, the J gene TRBJ1-5; possible D gene TRBD1, 5 bases. V was shortened by 5 bases and J by 7 bases, with 15 bases between the two germline ends. The length of the CDR3 is 14 residues. The germline CDR1 and CDR2 sequences are SEHNR and FQNEAQ (reference sequence). The DNA for the CDR3 is TGTGCCAGCAGCCTCAGGGAGCATCGGCAGCCCCAGCATTTT. Its translation is CASSLREHRQPQHF.

The chain carries TRBV19 and TRBJ2-1; a weak D match, TRBD2 (6 bases). This CDR3 region has 16 residues. Trimming took off 4 bases at V and 7 bases at J, with 20 bases between the two ends. Germline V gives CDR1 LNHDA, CDR2 SQIVND (reference sequence). Here the CDR3 DNA reads TGTGCCAGTAGTAACGAAGCGGGCCTATCGGGGAATGAGCAGTTCTTC. Translation: CASSNEAGLSGNEQFF. The whole variable domain, remainder taken from reference TRBV19 and TRBJ2-1, is DGGITQSPKYLFRKEGQNVTLSCEQNLNHDAMYWYRQDPGQGLRLIYYSQIVNDFQKGDIAEGYSVSREKKESFPLTVTSAQKNPTAFYLCASSNEAGLSGNEQFFGPGTRLTVL.

About this clonotype itself: At one boundary the junction diverges from the germline segment, which might be a read error. The chain has TRBV29-1 and TRBJ2-6, with 8 bases lining up with TRBD1. The germline V gene has CDR1 SQVTM and CDR2 ANQGSEA. This CDR3 is built from 14 residues. CDR3 amino acids: CSAQGGLGMNTEAF. CDR3 coding DNA: TGCAGCGCACAGGGGGGTTTGGGGATGAACACTGAAGCTTTC.

On this clonotype: Since no conserved phenylalanine or tryptophan closes the CDR3, a read error is the likely cause. The rearrangement links TRBV4-3 to TRBJ1-1; no definite D call. The CDR3 consists of 15 residues. The germline V gene has CDR1 LGHNA and CDR2 YSLEER. V was trimmed by 0 bases and J by 1 base, leaving 9 bases between them. CDR3 sequence (DNA): TGCGCCAGCAGCCAAGAACTCGGGGAGAACACTGAAGCTTTCTCT. Protein: CASSQELGENTEAFS.

The V gene is TRBV2, the J gene TRBJ2-1, with 9 bases fitting TRBD1. Germline assignment: CDR1 SNHLY and CDR2 FYNNEI. This CDR3 is built from 16 residues. Trimming at V came to 6 bases and at J to 8 bases, leaving 14 bases not matched to a gene. DNA for the CDR3: TGTGCCAGCAGAGAACCCGGGACAGGGAGGTCCGATGAGCAGTTCTTC. Its translation is CASREPGTGRSDEQFF.